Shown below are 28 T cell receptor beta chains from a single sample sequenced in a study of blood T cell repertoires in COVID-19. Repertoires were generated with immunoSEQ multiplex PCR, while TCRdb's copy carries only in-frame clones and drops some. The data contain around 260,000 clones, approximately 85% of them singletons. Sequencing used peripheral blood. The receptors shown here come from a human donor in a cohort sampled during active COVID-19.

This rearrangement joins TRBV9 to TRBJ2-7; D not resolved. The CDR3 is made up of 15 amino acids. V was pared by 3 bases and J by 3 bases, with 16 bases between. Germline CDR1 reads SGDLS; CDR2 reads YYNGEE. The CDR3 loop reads CASSGGVGTDYEQYF. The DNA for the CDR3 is TGTGCCAGCAGCGGAGGAGTTGGAACCGACTACGAGCAGTACTTC.

CDR3 residues: CASSLQGALTEQYF. As DNA, the CDR3 is TGTGCCAGCAGTTTACAGGGGGCATTGACCGAGCAGTACTTC. V and J are TRBV28 and TRBJ2-7; 8 positions agree with TRBD1. The CDR3 extends over 14 amino acids. The V gene end was trimmed by 2 bases and the J gene end by 6 bases; junction bases not matched to a gene: 6. Germline V lookup: CDR1 MDHEN, CDR2 SYDVKM.

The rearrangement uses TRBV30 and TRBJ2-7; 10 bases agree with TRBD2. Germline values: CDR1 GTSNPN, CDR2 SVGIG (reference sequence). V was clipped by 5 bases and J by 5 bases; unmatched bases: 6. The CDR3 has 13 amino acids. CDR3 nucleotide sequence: TGTGCCTGGTCCCAGGGACTAGCGAACGAGCAGTACTTC. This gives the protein CAWSQGLANEQYF.

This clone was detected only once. In DNA, the CDR3 is TGTGCCAGCAGCCCGACTAGCGGGCGTAAATACGAGCAGTACTTC. Protein sequence: CASSPTSGRKYEQYF. V gene TRBV7-9 combines with J gene TRBJ2-7; 10 bases fit TRBD2. Trimming cost V 5 bases and J 4 bases; bases outside gene matches: 8. The CDR3 runs 15 residues. Germline lookup yields CDR1 SEHNR and CDR2 FQNEAQ (reference sequence).

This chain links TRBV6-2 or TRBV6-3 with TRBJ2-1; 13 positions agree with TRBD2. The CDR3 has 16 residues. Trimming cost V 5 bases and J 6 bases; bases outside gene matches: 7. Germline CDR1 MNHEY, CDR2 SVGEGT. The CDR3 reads CASSPVGLAGSNEQFF. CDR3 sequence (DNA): TGTGCCAGCAGTCCCGTGGGACTAGCGGGATCCAATGAGCAGTTCTTC.

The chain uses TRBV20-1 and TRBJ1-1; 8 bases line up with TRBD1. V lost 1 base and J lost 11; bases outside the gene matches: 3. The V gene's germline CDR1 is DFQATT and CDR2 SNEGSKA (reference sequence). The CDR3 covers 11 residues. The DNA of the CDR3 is TGCAGTGCTAGAGCGGACAGGGACGCTTTCTTT. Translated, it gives CSARADRDAFF.

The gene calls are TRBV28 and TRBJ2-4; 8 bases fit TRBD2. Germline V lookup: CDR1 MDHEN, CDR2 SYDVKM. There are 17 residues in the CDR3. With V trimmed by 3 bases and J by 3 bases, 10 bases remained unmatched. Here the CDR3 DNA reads TGTGCCAGCAGTTTGCCTCCTAGCGGGCGAATCAAAAACATTCAGTACTTC. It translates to CASSLPPSGRIKNIQYF.

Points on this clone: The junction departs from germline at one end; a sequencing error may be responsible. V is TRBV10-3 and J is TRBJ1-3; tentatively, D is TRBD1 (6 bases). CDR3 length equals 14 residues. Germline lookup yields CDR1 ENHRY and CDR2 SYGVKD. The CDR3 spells CAIRAYRDGDTIYF. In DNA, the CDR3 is TGTGCCATCAGGGCCTACAGGGATGGAGACACCATATATTTT.

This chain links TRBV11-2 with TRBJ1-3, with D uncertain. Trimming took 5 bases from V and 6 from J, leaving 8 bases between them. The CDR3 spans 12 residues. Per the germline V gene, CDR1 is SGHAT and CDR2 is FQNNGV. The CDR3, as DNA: TGTGCCAGCAGCCCCGGTGTAAACACCATATATTTT. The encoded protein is CASSPGVNTIYF.

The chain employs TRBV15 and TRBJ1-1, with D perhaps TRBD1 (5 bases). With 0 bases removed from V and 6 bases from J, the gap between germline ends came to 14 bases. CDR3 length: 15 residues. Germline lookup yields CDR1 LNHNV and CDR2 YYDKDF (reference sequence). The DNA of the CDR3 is TGTGCCACCAGCAGAGAGACCGGGGGAAACCCTGAAGCTTTCTTT. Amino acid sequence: CATSRETGGNPEAFF.

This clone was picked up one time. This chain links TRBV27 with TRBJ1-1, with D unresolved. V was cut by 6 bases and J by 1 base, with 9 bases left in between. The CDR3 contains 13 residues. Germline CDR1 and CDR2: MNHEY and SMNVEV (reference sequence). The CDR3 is CASRLRGNTEAFF. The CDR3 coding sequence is TGTGCCAGCAGACTCCGAGGGAACACTGAAGCTTTCTTT.

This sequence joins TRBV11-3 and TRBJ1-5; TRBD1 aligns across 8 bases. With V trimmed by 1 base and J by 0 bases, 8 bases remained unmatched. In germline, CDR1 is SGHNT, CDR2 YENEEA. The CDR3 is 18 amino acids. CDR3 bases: TGTGCCAGCAGCTTAGTCAGGGGGCACAACCATAGCAATCAGCCCCAGCATTTT. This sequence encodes CASSLVRGHNHSNQPQHF. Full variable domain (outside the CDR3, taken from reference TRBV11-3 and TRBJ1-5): EAGVVQSPRYKIIEKKQPVAFWCNPISGHNTLYWYLQNLGQGPELLIRYENEEAVDDSQLPKDRFSAERLKGVDSTLKIQPAELGDSAVYLCASSLVRGHNHSNQPQHFGDGTRLSIL.

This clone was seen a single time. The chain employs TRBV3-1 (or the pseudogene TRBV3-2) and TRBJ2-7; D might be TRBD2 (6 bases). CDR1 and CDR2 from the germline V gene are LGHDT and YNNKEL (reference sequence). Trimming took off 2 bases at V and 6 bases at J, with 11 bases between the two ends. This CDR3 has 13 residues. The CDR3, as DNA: TGTGCCAGCAGCCAACTCGGAGGGGCCGAGCAGTACTTC. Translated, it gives CASSQLGGAEQYF.

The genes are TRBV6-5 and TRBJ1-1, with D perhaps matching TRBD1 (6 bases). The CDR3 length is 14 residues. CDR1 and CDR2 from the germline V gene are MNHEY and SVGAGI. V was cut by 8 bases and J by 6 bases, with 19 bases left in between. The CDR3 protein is CASGGNRVLSEAFF. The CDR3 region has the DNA TGTGCCAGCGGAGGAAACAGGGTACTCTCTGAAGCTTTCTTT.

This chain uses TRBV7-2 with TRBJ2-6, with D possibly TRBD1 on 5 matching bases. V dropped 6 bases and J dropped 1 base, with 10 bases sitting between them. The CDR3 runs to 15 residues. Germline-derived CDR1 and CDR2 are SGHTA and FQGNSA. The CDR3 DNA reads TGTGCCAGCAGTTTTGACAGATCTGGGGCCAACGTCCTGACTTTC. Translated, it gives CASSFDRSGANVLTF.

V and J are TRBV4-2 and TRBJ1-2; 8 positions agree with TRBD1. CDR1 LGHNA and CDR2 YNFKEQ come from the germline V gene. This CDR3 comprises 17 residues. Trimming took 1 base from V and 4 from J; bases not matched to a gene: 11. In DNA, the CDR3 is TGTGCCAGCAGCCAAGGAGTGACAGGGGCCGCTGGCTATGGCTACACCTTC. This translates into CASSQGVTGAAGYGYTF.

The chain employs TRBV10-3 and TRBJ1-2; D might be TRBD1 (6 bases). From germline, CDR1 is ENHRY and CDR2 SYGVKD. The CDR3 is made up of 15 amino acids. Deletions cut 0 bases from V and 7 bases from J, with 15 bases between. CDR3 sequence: CAISESLVRGIGYTF. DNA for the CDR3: TGTGCCATCAGTGAGTCGCTCGTAAGGGGGATTGGCTACACCTTC.

CDR3 coding DNA: TGTGCCATCAGGAAAACAGGGGAGGAACAGCCCCAGCATTTT. As protein: CAIRKTGEEQPQHF. The chain joins TRBV10-3 to TRBJ1-5; 7 positions match TRBD1. This CDR3 region has 14 residues. CDR1 and CDR2 (germline): ENHRY, SYGVKD. Unmatched junction bases numbered 9, after V lost 6 bases and J lost 7 bases.

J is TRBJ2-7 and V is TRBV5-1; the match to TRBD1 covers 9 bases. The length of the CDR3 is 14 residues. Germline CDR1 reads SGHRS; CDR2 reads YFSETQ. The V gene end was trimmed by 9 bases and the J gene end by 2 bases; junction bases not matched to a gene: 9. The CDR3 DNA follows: TGCGCCACCAGGAGAGGACAGGGGCCCTACGAGCAGTACTTC. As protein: CATRRGQGPYEQYF.

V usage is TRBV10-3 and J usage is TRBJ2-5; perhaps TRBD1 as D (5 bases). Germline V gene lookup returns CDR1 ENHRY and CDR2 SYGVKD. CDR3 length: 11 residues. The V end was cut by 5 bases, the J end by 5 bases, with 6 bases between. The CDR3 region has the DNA TGTGCCATCAGTAAGGGGGAGACCCAGTACTTC. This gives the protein CAISKGETQYF.

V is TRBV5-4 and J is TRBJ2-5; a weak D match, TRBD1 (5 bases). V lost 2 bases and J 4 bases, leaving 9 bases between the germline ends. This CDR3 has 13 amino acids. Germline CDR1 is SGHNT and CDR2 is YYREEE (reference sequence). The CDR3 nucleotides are TGTGCCAGCAGCTTAGGTCAGGGAGAGACCCAGTACTTC. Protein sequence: CASSLGQGETQYF.

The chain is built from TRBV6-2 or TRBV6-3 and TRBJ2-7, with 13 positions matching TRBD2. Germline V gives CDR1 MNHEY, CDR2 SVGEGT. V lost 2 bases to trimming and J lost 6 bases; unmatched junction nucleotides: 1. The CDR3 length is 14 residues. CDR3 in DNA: TGTGCCAGCAGTTACAGACTAGCGGGAGGCGAGCAGTACTTC. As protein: CASSYRLAGGEQYF.

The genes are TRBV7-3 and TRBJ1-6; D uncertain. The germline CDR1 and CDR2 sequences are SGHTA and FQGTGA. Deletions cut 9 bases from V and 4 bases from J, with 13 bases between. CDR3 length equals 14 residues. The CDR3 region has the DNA TGTGCCAGTTCCATCGACGGGTATAATTCACCCCTCCACTTT. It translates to CASSIDGYNSPLHF.

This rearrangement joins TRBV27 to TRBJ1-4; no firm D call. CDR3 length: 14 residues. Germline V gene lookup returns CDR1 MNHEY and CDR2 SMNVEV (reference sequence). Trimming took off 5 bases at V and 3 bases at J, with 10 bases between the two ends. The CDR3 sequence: CASSVRGANEKLFF. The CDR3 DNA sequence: TGTGCCAGCAGTGTCCGGGGTGCTAATGAAAAACTGTTTTTT.

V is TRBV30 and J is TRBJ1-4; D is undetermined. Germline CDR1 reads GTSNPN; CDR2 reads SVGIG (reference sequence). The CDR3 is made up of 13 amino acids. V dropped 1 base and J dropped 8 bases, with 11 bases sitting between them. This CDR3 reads CAWSEGAVEKLFF. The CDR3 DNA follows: TGTGCCTGGAGTGAAGGCGCGGTGGAAAAACTGTTTTTT.

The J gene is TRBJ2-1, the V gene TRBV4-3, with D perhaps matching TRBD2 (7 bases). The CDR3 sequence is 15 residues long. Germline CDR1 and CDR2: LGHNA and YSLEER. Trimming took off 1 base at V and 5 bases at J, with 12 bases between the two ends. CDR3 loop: CASSQAGGRDNEQFF. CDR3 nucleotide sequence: TGCGCCAGCAGCCAAGCGGGGGGCAGAGACAATGAGCAGTTCTTC.

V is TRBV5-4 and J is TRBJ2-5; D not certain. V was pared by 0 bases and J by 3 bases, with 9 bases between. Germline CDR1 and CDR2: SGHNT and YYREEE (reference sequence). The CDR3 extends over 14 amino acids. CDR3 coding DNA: TGTGCCAGCAGCTTGGACATATACGAAGAGACCCAGTACTTC. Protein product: CASSLDIYEETQYF.

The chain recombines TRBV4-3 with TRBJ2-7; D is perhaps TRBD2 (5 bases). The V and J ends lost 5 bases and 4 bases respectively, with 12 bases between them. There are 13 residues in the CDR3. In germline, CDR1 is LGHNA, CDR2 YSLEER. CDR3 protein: CASSSRTGYEQYF. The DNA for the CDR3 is TGCGCCAGCAGCTCCCGGACTGGGTACGAGCAGTACTTC.